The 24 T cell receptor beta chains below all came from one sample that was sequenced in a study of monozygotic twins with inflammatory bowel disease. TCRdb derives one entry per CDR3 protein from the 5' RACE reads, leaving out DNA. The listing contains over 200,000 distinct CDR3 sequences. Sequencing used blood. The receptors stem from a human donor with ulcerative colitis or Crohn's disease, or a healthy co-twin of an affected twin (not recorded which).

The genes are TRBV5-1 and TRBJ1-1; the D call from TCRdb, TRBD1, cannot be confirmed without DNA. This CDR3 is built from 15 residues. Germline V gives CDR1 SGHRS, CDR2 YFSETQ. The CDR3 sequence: CTSSPGTGDYTEAFF.

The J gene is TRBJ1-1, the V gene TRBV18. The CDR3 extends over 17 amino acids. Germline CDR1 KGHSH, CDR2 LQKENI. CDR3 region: CASSRETPGRVEGEAFF.

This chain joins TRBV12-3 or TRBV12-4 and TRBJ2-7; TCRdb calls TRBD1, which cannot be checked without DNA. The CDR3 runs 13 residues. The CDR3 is CASSSDRGHEQYF.

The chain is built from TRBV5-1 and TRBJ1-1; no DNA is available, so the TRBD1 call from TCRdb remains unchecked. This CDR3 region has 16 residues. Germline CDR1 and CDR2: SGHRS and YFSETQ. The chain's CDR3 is CASSLAPGHRNTEAFF.

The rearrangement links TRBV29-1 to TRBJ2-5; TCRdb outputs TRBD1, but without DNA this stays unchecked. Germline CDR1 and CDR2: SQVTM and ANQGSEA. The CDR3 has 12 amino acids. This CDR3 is CSSRGFQETQYF. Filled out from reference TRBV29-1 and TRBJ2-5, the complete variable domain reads SAVISQKPSRDICQRGTSLTIQCQVDSQVTMMFWYRQQPGQSLTLIATANQGSEATYESGFVIDKFPISRPNLTFSTLTVSNMSPEDSSIYLCSSRGFQETQYFGPGTRLLVL.

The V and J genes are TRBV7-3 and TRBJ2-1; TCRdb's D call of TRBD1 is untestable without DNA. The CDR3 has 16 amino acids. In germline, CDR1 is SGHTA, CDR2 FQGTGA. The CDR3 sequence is CASSLFPQGGYNEQFF.

The chain's CDR3 is CASSLTGSLYF. The V gene is TRBV11-2, the J gene TRBJ2-7. CDR3 size: 11 residues. From germline, CDR1 is SGHAT and CDR2 FQNNGV.

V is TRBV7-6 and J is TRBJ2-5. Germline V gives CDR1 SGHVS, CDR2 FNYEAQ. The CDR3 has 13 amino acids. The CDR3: CASSYTGQETQYF.

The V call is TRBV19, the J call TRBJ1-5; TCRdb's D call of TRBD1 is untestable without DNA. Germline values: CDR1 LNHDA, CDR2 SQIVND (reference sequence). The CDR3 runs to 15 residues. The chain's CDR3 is CASSPRDGRNQPQHF.

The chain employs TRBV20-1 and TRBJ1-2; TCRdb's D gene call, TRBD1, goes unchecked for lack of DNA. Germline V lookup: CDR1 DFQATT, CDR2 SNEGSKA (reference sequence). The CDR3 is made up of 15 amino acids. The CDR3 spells CSAFRAGQGVYGYTF.

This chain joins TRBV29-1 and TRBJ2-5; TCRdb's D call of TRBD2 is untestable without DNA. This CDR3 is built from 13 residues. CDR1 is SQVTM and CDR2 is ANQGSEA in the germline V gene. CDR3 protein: CSVGSKRGETQYF.

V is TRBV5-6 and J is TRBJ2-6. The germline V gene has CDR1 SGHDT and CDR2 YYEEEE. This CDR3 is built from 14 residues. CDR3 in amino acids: CASDEASGANVLTF.

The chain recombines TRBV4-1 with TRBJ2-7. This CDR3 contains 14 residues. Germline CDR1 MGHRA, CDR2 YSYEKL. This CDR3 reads CASSQVIEDYEQYF.

This CDR3 reads CASSGIVTDTQYF. This chain joins TRBV12-3 or TRBV12-4 and TRBJ2-3. This CDR3 has 13 residues.

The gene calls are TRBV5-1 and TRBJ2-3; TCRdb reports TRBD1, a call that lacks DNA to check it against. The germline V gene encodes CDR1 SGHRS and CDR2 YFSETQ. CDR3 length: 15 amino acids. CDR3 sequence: CASSSGTGDPDTQYF.

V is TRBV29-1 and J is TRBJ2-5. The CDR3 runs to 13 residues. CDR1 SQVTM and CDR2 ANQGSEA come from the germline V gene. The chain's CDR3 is CSAARTYQETQYF.

The CDR3 sequence: CATSRGPVGEKLFF. The chain carries TRBV15 and TRBJ1-4; the TRBD1 assignment by TCRdb is unverifiable without DNA. The CDR3 has 14 amino acids. CDR1 and CDR2 (germline): LNHNV, YYDKDF (reference sequence).

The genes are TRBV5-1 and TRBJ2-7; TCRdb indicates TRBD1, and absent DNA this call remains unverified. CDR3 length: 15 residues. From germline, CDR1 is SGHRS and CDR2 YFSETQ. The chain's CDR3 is CASSLAAQGAYEQYF.

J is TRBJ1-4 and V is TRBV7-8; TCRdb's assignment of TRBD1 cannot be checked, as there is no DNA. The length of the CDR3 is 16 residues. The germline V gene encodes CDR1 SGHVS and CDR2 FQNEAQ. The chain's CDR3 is CASSPLRTKADEKLFF. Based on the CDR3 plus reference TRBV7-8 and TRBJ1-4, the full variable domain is GAGVSQSPRYKVAKRGQDVALRCDPISGHVSLFWYQQALGQGPEFLTYFQNEAQLDKSGLPSDRFFAERPEGSVSTLKIQRTQQEDSAVYLCASSPLRTKADEKLFFGSGTQLSVL.

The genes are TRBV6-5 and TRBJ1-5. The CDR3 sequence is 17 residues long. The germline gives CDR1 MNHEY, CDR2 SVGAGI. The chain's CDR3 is CASSPRAGPYSNQPQHF.

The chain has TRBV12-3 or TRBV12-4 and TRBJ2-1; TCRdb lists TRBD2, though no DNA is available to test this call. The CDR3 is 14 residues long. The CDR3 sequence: CASSPVAGYNEQFF.

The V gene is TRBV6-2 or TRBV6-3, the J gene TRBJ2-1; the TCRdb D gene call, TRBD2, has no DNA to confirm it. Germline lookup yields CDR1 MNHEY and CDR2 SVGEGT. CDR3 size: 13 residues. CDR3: CASSYLGLGEQFF.

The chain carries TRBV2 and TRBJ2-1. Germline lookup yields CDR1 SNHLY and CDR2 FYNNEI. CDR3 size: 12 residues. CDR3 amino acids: CASSKNDNEQFF.

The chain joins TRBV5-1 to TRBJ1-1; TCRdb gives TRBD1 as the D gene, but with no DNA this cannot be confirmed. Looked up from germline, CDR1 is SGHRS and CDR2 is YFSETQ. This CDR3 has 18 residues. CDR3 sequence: CASSLIPGQGAGNTEAFF.